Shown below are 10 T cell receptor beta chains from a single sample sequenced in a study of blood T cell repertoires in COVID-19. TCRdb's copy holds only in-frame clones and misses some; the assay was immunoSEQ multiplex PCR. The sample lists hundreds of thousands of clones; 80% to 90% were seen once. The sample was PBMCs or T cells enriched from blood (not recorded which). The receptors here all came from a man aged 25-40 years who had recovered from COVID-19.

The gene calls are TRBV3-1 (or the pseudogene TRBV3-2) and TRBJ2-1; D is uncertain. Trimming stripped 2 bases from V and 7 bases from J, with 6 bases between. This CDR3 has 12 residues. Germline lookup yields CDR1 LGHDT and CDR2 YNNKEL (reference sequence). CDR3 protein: CASSQSNNEQFF. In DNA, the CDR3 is TGTGCCAGCAGCCAAAGCAATAATGAGCAGTTCTTC.

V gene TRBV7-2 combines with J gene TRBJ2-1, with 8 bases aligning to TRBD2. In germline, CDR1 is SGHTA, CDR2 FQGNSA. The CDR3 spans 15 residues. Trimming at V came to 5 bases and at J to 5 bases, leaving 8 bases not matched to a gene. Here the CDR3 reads CASSLSAGDHNEQFF. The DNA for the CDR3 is TGTGCCAGCAGCCTATCAGCGGGGGATCACAATGAGCAGTTCTTC.

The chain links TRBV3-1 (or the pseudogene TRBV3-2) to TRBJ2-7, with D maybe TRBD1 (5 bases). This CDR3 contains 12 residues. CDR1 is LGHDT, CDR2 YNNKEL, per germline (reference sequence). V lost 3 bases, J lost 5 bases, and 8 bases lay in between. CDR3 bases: TGTGCCAGCAGCCAGGTGGACAACGAGCAGTACTTC. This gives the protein CASSQVDNEQYF.

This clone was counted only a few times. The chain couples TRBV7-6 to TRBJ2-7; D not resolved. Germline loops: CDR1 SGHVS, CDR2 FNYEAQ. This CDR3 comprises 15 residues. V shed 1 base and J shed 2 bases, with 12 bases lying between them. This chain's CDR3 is CASSLESSQAYEQYF. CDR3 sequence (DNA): TGTGCCAGCAGCTTAGAATCTTCCCAGGCCTACGAGCAGTACTTC.

The CDR3 DNA reads as TGTGCCAGCAGTTCAAAACTAGCGGGAGCAGATACGCAGTATTTT. Translated: CASSSKLAGADTQYF. The chain combines TRBV27 with TRBJ2-3; TRBD2 matches at 11 bases. The J segment lost 4 bases and the V segment lost 4 bases, leaving 4 bases of the junction unmatched. Germline values: CDR1 MNHEY, CDR2 SMNVEV (reference sequence). The CDR3 is made up of 15 amino acids.

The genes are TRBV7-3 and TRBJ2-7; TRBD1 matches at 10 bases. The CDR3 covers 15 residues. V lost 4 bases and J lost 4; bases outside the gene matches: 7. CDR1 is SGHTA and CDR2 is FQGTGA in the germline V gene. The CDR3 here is CASSWGQGLMYEQYF. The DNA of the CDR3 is TGTGCCAGCAGCTGGGGACAGGGGTTAATGTACGAGCAGTACTTC. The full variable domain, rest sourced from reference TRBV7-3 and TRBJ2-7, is GAGVSQTPSNKVTEKGKYVELRCDPISGHTALYWYRQSLGQGPEFLIYFQGTGAADDSGLPNDRFFAVRPEGSVSTLKIQRTERGDSAVYLCASSWGQGLMYEQYFGPGTRLTVT.

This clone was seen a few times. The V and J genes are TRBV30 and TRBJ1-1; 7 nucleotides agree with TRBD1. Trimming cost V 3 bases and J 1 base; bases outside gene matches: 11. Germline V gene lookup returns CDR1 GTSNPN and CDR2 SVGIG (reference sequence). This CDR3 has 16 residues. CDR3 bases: TGTGCCTGGAGGGATTCGACAGGGTATAGGAACACTGAAGCTTTCTTT. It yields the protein CAWRDSTGYRNTEAFF.

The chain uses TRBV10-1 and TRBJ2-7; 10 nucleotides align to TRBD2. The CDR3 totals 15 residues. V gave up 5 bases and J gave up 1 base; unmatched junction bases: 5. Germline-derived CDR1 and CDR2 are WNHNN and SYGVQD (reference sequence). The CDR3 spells CASSPGTSASYEQYF. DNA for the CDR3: TGCGCCAGCAGTCCCGGGACTAGCGCATCCTACGAGCAGTACTTC.

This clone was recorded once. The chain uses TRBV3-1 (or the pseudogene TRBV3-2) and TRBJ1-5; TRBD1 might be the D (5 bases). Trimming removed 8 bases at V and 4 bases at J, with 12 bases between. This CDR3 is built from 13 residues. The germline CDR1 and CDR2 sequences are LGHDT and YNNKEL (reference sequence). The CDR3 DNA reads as TGTGCCAGCGGGGGACTGGAGAATCAGCCCCAGCATTTT. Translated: CASGGLENQPQHF.

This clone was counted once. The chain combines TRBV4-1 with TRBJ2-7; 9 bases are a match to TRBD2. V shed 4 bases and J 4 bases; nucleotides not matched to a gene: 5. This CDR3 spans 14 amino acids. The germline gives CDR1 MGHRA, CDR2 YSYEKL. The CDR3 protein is CASSPTSGWYEQYF. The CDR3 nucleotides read TGCGCCAGCAGCCCCACTAGCGGGTGGTACGAGCAGTACTTC.